The TCR beta chain described here comes from a study of T cells in Graves' hyperthyroidism and ophthalmopathy. RNA transcripts served as the template for amplifying TCR beta CDR3 regions. First-round RT-PCR targeting the TCR CDR3 was performed with the HTBI primer set. TCRdb itself ran the multiplex PCR reads through MiXCR, one entry per CDR3 protein. There are approximately 300,000 distinct CDR3 sequences in the sample; over 15% occur only once, and 55% to 60% lies in the top ten. The CDR3 contains 14 residues. Per the germline V gene, CDR1 is MNHEY and CDR2 is SVGEGT. V lost 5 bases to trimming and J lost 3 bases, with 13 bases between them. Study-level findings and limits: Most clonotypes expanded in thyroid above 0.001 were likewise present in blood.

This clonotype was recorded a few times. The antigen remains undetermined. Sequencing was done on a sample of blood. The chain joins TRBV6-2 or TRBV6-3 to TRBJ2-5; TRBD1 might be the D (6 bases). The clonotype originates from an older woman with Graves' ophthalmopathy. The CDR3 reads CASSTQGSEETQYF. For the CDR3, the DNA is TGTGCCAGCAGTACTCAGGGGTCTGAAGAGACCCAGTACTTC.